These T cell receptor beta chains were read from a single sample in a study of CD8+CD57+ T cells in acquired aplastic anemia. Each CDR3 protein gets one entry after TCRdb re-called the reads with MiXCR. The data hold about 180,000 distinct CDR3 sequences, with around half observed a single time. What was sequenced was sorted CD4+, CD8+, or CD8+CD57+ T cells (not recorded which) from PBMCs. All receptors come from a human donor with aplastic anemia. Both conserved end residues are part of each CDR3.

J gene: TRBJ2-3; V gene: TRBV6-5; CDR3 protein: CASSYSGVMGTDTQYF
J gene: TRBJ1-2; V gene: TRBV6-1; CDR3 protein: CASNQVQGARDGYTF
J gene: TRBJ2-5; V gene: TRBV28; CDR3 protein: CASSARGGETQYF
J gene: TRBJ2-7; V gene: TRBV13; CDR3 protein: CASSSRRTGFYEQYF
J gene: TRBJ2-7; V gene: TRBV5-5; CDR3 protein: CASSPSGTGGRDEQYF
J gene: TRBJ2-1; V gene: TRBV20-1; CDR3 protein: CSARDSNRVNEQFF
J gene: TRBJ1-6; V gene: TRBV7-2; CDR3 protein: CASSLDVFSPLHF
J gene: TRBJ1-1; V gene: TRBV2; CDR3 protein: CARLQVMNTEAFF
J gene: TRBJ1-6; V gene: TRBV7-2; CDR3 protein: CASRIGQENNSPLHF
J gene: TRBJ1-1; V gene: TRBV20-1; CDR3 protein: CSARDRQNTEAFF
J gene: TRBJ2-3; V gene: TRBV10-3; CDR3 protein: CAISGTGGVEDTQYF
J gene: TRBJ1-5; V gene: TRBV3-1; CDR3 protein: CASSPGNQPQHF
J gene: TRBJ1-1; V gene: TRBV5-1; CDR3 protein: CASSLARQSLEAFF
J gene: TRBJ2-2; V gene: TRBV20-1; CDR3 protein: CSARDGELFF
J gene: TRBJ2-7; V gene: TRBV19; CDR3 protein: CASSGGGPYEQYF
J gene: TRBJ1-4; V gene: TRBV5-1; CDR3 protein: CASSLGQAWTNEKLFF
J gene: TRBJ1-1; V gene: TRBV19; CDR3 protein: CASRTEEAEAFF
J gene: TRBJ1-6; V gene: TRBV6-1; CDR3 protein: CASSEVTSFNSPLHF
J gene: TRBJ1-2; V gene: TRBV2; CDR3 protein: CAGSDGVYGYTF
J gene: TRBJ2-1; V gene: TRBV11-2; CDR3 protein: CASSPTSGRAVVNEQFF
J gene: TRBJ2-7; V gene: TRBV5-5; CDR3 protein: CASSLALTSGGAQYF
J gene: TRBJ1-1; V gene: TRBV5-1; CDR3 protein: CASSLAGTNTEAFF
J gene: TRBJ1-5; V gene: TRBV5-6; CDR3 protein: CASSFQGNQPQHF
J gene: TRBJ2-2; V gene: TRBV5-6; CDR3 protein: CASSHSGGGRTGELFF
J gene: TRBJ2-3; V gene: TRBV3-1; CDR3 protein: CASSQDLKLGVDTQYF
J gene: TRBJ2-5; V gene: TRBV6-6; CDR3 protein: CASSSPGLYDQYF
J gene: TRBJ2-6; V gene: TRBV7-8; CDR3 protein: CASRRAQLTF
J gene: TRBJ2-5; V gene: TRBV7-6; CDR3 protein: CASSLGSGANKETQYF
J gene: TRBJ2-7; V gene: TRBV12-3/TRBV12-4; CDR3 protein: CASGWTPKPYEQYF
J gene: TRBJ2-3; V gene: TRBV29-1; CDR3 protein: CSVERDSGRRTDTQYF
J gene: TRBJ1-4; V gene: TRBV2; CDR3 protein: CASRPGQEGEKLFF
J gene: TRBJ2-6; V gene: TRBV29-1; CDR3 protein: CSVGGAYGANVLTF
J gene: TRBJ2-4; V gene: TRBV2; CDR3 protein: CASSPTAEAKNIQYF
J gene: TRBJ1-6; V gene: TRBV10-3; CDR3 protein: CAISTGTSNSPLHF
J gene: TRBJ2-2; V gene: TRBV2; CDR3 protein: CASCNAGTNTGELFF
J gene: TRBJ2-3; V gene: TRBV20-1; CDR3 protein: CSAIRLAGNTDTQYF
J gene: TRBJ1-2; V gene: TRBV18; CDR3 protein: CASSPQEQGAHGYTF
J gene: TRBJ2-5; V gene: TRBV6-1; CDR3 protein: CASRPGGAQETQYF
J gene: TRBJ2-7; V gene: TRBV7-9; CDR3 protein: CASNHQEGGGQYF
J gene: TRBJ1-4; V gene: TRBV7-6; CDR3 protein: CASSLKQGDKLFF
J gene: TRBJ1-5; V gene: TRBV29-1; CDR3 protein: CLCEEPQHF
J gene: TRBJ1-3; V gene: TRBV2; CDR3 protein: CASSPLTDRLGGNTIYF
J gene: TRBJ2-3; V gene: TRBV5-4; CDR3 protein: CASSFPTSGGAGTDTQYF
J gene: TRBJ1-2; V gene: TRBV11-2; CDR3 protein: CASSLVLGATNYGYTF
J gene: TRBJ2-1; V gene: TRBV6-1; CDR3 protein: CASSEVPGQGGGEQFF
J gene: TRBJ2-1; V gene: TRBV20-1; CDR3 protein: CSARETPSVDSGFYNEQFF
J gene: TRBJ2-2; V gene: TRBV25-1; CDR3 protein: CASSDRSGRTYGELFF